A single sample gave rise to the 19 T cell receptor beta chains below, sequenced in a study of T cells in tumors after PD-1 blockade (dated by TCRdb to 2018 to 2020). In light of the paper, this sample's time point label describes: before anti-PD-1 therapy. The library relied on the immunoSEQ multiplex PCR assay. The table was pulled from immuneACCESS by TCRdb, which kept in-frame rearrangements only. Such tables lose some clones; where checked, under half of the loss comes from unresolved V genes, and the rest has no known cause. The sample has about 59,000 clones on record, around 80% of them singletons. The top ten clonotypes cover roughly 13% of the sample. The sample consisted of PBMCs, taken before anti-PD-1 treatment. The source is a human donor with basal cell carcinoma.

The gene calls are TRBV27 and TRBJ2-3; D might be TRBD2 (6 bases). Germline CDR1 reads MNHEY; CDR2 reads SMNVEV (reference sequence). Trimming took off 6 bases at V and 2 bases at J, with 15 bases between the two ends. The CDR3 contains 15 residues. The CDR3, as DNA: TGTGCCAGCAGGCGCGGGGAGACCTTCACAGATACGCAGTATTTT. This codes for CASRRGETFTDTQYF.

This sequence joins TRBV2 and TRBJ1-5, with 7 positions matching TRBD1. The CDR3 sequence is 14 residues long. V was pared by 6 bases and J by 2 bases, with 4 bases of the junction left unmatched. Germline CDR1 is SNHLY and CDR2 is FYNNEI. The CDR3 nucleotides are TGTGCCAGCAGCGGGACAGACGGCAATCAGCCCCAGCATTTT. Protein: CASSGTDGNQPQHF. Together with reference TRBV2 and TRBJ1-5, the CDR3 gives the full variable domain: EPEVTQTPSHQVTQMGQEVILRCVPISNHLYFYWYRQILGQKVEFLVSFYNNEISEKSEIFDDQFSVERPDGSNFTLKIRSTKLEDSAMYFCASSGTDGNQPQHFGDGTRLSIL.

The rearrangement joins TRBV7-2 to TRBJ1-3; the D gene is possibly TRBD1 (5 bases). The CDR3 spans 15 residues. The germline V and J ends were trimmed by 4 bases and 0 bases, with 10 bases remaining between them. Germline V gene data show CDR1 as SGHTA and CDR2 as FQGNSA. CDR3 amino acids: CASSSRDFSGNTIYF. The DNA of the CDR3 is TGTGCCAGCAGCTCCCGGGACTTCTCTGGAAACACCATATATTTT.

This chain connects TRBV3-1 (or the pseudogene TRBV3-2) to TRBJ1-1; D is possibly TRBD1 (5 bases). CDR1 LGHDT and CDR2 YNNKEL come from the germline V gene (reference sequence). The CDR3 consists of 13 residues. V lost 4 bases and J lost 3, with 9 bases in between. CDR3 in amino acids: CASSRQHHTEAFF. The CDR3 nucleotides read TGTGCCAGCAGCCGACAGCACCACACTGAAGCTTTCTTT.

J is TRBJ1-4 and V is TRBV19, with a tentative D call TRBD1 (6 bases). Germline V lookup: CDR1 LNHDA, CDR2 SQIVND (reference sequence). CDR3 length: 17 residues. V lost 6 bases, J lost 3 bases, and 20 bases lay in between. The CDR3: CASRGTFTGFPNEKLFF. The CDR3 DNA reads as TGTGCCAGTAGGGGGACCTTTACAGGGTTCCCTAATGAAAAACTGTTTTTT.

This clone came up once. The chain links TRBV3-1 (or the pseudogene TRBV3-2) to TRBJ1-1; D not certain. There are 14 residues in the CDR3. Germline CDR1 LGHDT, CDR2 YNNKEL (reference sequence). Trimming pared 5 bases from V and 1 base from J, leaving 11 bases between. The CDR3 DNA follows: TGTGCCAGCAGCAGTGTAGGCACGAACACTGAAGCTTTCTTT. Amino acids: CASSSVGTNTEAFF.

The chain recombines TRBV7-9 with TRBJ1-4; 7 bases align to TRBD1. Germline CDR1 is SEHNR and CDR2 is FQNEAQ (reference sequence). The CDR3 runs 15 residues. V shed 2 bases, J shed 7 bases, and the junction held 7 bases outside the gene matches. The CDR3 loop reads CASSLQSGGVEKLFF. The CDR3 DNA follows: TGTGCCAGCAGCTTACAGTCAGGGGGGGTTGAAAAACTGTTTTTT.

Here the CDR3 reads CASSGQGQPPYEQYF. The DNA for the CDR3 is TGTGCCAGCAGCGGTCAGGGGCAACCCCCCTACGAGCAGTACTTC. The chain links TRBV9 to TRBJ2-7; possible D gene TRBD1, 6 bases. CDR1 and CDR2 (germline): SGDLS, YYNGEE. The CDR3 is made up of 15 amino acids. V lost 3 bases to trimming and J lost 2 bases, with 15 bases between them.

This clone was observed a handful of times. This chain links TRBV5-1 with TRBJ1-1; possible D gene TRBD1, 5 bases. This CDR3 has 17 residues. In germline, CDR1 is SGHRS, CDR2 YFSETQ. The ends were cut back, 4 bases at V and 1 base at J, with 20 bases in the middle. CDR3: CASSPHLGGGSNTEAFF. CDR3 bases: TGCGCCAGCAGCCCCCACCTAGGCGGGGGATCGAACACTGAAGCTTTCTTT.

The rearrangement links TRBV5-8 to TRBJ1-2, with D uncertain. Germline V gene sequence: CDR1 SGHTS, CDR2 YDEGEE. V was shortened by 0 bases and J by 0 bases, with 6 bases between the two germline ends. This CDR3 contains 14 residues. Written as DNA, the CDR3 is TGTGCCAGCAGCTTGGGGCAGGCTAACTATGGCTACACCTTC. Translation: CASSLGQANYGYTF.

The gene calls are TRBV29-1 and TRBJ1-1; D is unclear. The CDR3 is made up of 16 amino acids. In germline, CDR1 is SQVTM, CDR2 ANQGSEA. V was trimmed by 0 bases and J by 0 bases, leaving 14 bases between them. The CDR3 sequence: CSVEDRKYPMNTEAFF. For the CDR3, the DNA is TGCAGCGTTGAAGATCGTAAGTACCCAATGAACACTGAAGCTTTCTTT. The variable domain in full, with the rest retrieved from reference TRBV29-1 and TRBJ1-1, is SAVISQKPSRDICQRGTSLTIQCQVDSQVTMMFWYRQQPGQSLTLIATANQGSEATYESGFVIDKFPISRPNLTFSTLTVSNMSPEDSSIYLCSVEDRKYPMNTEAFFGQGTRLTVV.

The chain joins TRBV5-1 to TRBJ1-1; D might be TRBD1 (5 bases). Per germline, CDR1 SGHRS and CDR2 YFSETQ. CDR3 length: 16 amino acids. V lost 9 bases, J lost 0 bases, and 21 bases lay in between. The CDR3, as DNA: TGCGCCACCTGTTGTCCTCAAGGGGATGTGAACACTGAAGCTTTCTTT. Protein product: CATCCPQGDVNTEAFF.

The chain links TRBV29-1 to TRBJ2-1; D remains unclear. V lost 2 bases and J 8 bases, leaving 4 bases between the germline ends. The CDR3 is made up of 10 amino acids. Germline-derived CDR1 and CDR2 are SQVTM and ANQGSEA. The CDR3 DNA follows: TGCAGCGTTGAATTGCATGAGCAGTTCTTC. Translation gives CSVELHEQFF.

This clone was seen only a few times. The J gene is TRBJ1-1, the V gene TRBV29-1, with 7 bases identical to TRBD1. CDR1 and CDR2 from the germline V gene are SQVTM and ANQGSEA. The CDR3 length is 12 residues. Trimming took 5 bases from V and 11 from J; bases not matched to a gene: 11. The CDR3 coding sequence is TGCAGCGTTCACTCGGACAGGTCCCAGGCTTTCTTT. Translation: CSVHSDRSQAFF.

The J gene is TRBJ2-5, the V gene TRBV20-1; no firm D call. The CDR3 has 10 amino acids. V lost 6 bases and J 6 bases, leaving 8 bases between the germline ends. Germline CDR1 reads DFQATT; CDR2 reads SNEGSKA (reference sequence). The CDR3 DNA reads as TGCAGTGCCAAACGGAAGACCCAGTACTTC. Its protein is CSAKRKTQYF.

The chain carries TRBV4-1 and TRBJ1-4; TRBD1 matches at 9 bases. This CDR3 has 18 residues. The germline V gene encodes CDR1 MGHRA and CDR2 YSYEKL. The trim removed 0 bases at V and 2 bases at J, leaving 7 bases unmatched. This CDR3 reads CASSQERDRVGTNEKLFF. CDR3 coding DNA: TGCGCCAGCAGCCAAGAAAGGGACAGGGTTGGGACTAATGAAAAACTGTTTTTT.

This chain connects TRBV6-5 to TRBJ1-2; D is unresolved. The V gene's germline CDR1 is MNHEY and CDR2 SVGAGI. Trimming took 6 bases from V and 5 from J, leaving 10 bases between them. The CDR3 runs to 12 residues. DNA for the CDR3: TGTGCCAGCAGAACACCGGGGTATGGCTACACCTTC. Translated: CASRTPGYGYTF.

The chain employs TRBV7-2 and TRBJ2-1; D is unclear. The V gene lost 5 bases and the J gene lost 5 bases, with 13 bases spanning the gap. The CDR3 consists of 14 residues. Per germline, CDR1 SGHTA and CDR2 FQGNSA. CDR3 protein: CASSPWTQNNEQFF. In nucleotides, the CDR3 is TGTGCCAGCAGCCCCTGGACCCAGAACAATGAGCAGTTCTTC.

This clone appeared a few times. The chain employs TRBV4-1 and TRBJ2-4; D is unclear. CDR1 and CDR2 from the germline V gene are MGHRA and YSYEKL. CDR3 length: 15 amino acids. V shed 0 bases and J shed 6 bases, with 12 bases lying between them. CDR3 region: CASSQDPARGNIQYF. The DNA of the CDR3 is TGCGCCAGCAGCCAAGATCCCGCTCGTGGAAACATTCAGTACTTC.